One and the same sample provided the 20 T cell receptor beta chains below, sequenced in a study of T cell changes during pregnancy in multiple sclerosis. Using immunoSEQ multiplex PCR, the repertoire was profiled, and TCRdb retains in-frame clones only, with some absent. The sample shows some 69,000 clones, 80% to 95% of them seen only once. The sample in question was peripheral blood, obtained in the second trimester of pregnancy. The origin of the receptors is a female donor in good health, enrolled as a control in a pregnancy study.

The CDR3 sequence is CASLAGASPTGNTIYF. CDR3 DNA sequence: TGTGCCTCATTGGCAGGGGCCAGTCCAACTGGAAACACCATATATTTT. The gene calls are TRBV7-9 and TRBJ1-3; D possibly corresponds to TRBD1 (6 bases). The V gene lost 11 bases and the J gene lost 2 bases, with 22 bases spanning the gap. This CDR3 region has 16 residues. CDR1 is SEHNR, CDR2 FQNEAQ, per germline (reference sequence).

The chain combines TRBV7-9 with TRBJ2-2, with a possible D match to TRBD1 (7 bases). V lost 1 base and J lost 7, with 19 bases in between. Germline CDR1 and CDR2: SEHNR and FQNEAQ (reference sequence). CDR3 length: 17 residues. CDR3 bases: TGTGCCAGCAGCTTAGGGACAGGCGGCGGAGGGATCGGGGAGCTGTTTTTT. Translation gives CASSLGTGGGGIGELFF. Full variable domain (outside the CDR3, taken from reference TRBV7-9 and TRBJ2-2): DTGVSQNPRHKITKRGQNVTFRCDPISEHNRLYWYRQTLGQGPEFLTYFQNEAQLEKSRLLSDRFSAERPKGSFSTLEIQRTEQGDSAMYLCASSLGTGGGGIGELFFGEGSRLTVL.

The chain employs TRBV10-1 and TRBJ2-5; D call uncertain. CDR3 length equals 13 residues. Per germline, CDR1 WNHNN and CDR2 SYGVQD (reference sequence). Trimming took 10 bases from V and 2 from J, leaving 14 bases between them. CDR3 loop: CAKRLLIQETQYF. The CDR3 nucleotides are TGCGCCAAAAGACTTTTAATACAAGAGACCCAGTACTTC.

The V and J genes are TRBV30 and TRBJ1-4; 8 bases are a match to TRBD1. CDR1 is GTSNPN and CDR2 is SVGIG in the germline V gene (reference sequence). Unmatched junction bases numbered 18, after V lost 2 bases and J lost 10 bases. The CDR3 runs 17 residues. The CDR3 loop reads CAWSQPQFDRGVGKLFF. The CDR3, as DNA: TGTGCCTGGAGTCAACCCCAATTCGACAGGGGAGTTGGAAAACTGTTTTTT.

The CDR3 DNA is TGTGCCAGCGCGGGGAAGGACTATGGCTACACCTTC. This gives the protein CASAGKDYGYTF. The chain employs TRBV4-2 and TRBJ1-2; D call uncertain. The CDR3 runs 12 residues. The germline V gene encodes CDR1 LGHNA and CDR2 YNFKEQ. V was clipped by 8 bases and J by 3 bases, with 10 bases between them.

This clone is a singleton in its sample. V usage is TRBV20-1 and J usage is TRBJ1-2; 7 bases agree with TRBD1. J was trimmed by 5 bases and V by 6 bases; bases with no gene match: 3. CDR1 and CDR2 from the germline V gene are DFQATT and SNEGSKA (reference sequence). The CDR3 is 11 residues long. The CDR3 here is CSAIRGYGYTF. The CDR3, as DNA: TGCAGTGCAATCAGGGGGTATGGCTACACCTTC.

This rearrangement joins TRBV6-1 to TRBJ2-7; possible D gene TRBD1, 7 bases. Germline CDR1 reads MNHNS; CDR2 reads SASEGT. Trimming took 7 bases from V and 2 from J, leaving 18 bases between them. CDR3 length: 15 residues. CDR3 protein: CASTSGGTAAYEQYF. DNA for the CDR3: TGTGCCAGCACCTCAGGGGGGACAGCCGCCTACGAGCAGTACTTC.

The V and J genes are TRBV18 and TRBJ2-7, with TRBD1 identical over 7 bases. This CDR3 contains 14 residues. Looked up from germline, CDR1 is KGHSH and CDR2 is LQKENI. V shed 3 bases, J shed 3 bases, and the junction held 5 bases outside the gene matches. The chain's CDR3 is CASSPDRNYYEQYF. The CDR3 DNA reads TGTGCCAGCTCACCGGACAGGAACTACTACGAGCAGTACTTC. Based on the CDR3 plus reference TRBV18 and TRBJ2-7, the full variable domain is NAGVMQNPRHLVRRRGQEARLRCSPMKGHSHVYWYRQLPEEGLKFMVYLQKENIIDESGMPKERFSAEFPKEGPSILRIQQVVRGDSAAYFCASSPDRNYYEQYFGPGTRLTVT.

The chain couples TRBV6-1 to TRBJ2-7; tentatively, D is TRBD2 (5 bases). Trimming stripped 1 base from V and 0 bases from J, with 10 bases between. CDR1 is MNHNS, CDR2 SASEGT, per germline. CDR3 length: 15 residues. For the CDR3, the DNA is TGTGCCAGCAGTGAAGAAGTGGGGAGCTCCTACGAGCAGTACTTC. It is translated as CASSEEVGSSYEQYF.

This clone was observed once. V and J are TRBV28 and TRBJ1-5, with D possibly matching TRBD1 (5 bases). V lost 1 base to trimming and J lost 5 bases, with 15 bases between them. Germline V gene data show CDR1 as MDHEN and CDR2 as SYDVKM. This CDR3 is 16 amino acids long. This CDR3 reads CASSLSSFDSYQPQHF. The CDR3 region has the DNA TGTGCCAGCAGTTTATCCTCTTTTGACAGTTATCAGCCCCAGCATTTT.

The rearrangement joins TRBV7-9 to TRBJ1-1, with D maybe TRBD1 (5 bases). The CDR3 length is 14 residues. Trimming stripped 9 bases from V and 3 bases from J, with 17 bases between. Germline V gene data show CDR1 as SEHNR and CDR2 as FQNEAQ (reference sequence). Here the CDR3 reads CASTSPQGDTEAFF. The CDR3 DNA is TGTGCCAGTACGAGTCCTCAAGGGGACACTGAAGCTTTCTTT.

The rearrangement joins TRBV6-1 to TRBJ1-3, with D unresolved. This CDR3 contains 14 residues. The germline V and J ends were trimmed by 7 bases and 3 bases, with 13 bases remaining between them. Germline loops: CDR1 MNHNS, CDR2 SASEGT. CDR3 loop: CASIPPVFGNTIYF. The CDR3 DNA reads as TGTGCCAGCATACCCCCGGTTTTTGGAAACACCATATATTTT.

The gene calls are TRBV5-1 and TRBJ2-1; the D is unclear. CDR1 and CDR2 from the germline V gene are SGHRS and YFSETQ. The CDR3 has 14 residues. Trimming cost V 2 bases and J 6 bases, with 12 bases left between them. The CDR3 protein is CASSLGGAVNEQFF. The CDR3 bases are TGCGCCAGCAGCTTAGGTGGAGCCGTCAATGAGCAGTTCTTC.

The chain joins TRBV18 to TRBJ1-1; D possibly corresponds to TRBD1 (5 bases). CDR1 and CDR2 (germline): KGHSH, LQKENI. This CDR3 is built from 15 residues. The V end lost 1 base, the J end lost 7 bases, and 16 bases lay between the germline ends. In DNA, the CDR3 is TGTGCCAGCTCACCACAGGGCAGGGTCGAGATTGAAGCTTTCTTT. Protein: CASSPQGRVEIEAFF. The whole variable domain, filled in from reference TRBV18 and TRBJ1-1, reads NAGVMQNPRHLVRRRGQEARLRCSPMKGHSHVYWYRQLPEEGLKFMVYLQKENIIDESGMPKERFSAEFPKEGPSILRIQQVVRGDSAAYFCASSPQGRVEIEAFFGQGTRLTVV.

The chain carries TRBV29-1 and TRBJ2-7; D perhaps matches TRBD2 (6 bases). Germline V CDR1 and CDR2: SQVTM, ANQGSEA. The ends were cut back, 4 bases at V and 4 bases at J, with 14 bases in the middle. The CDR3 has 13 amino acids. The CDR3 is CSVGSGERYEQYF. CDR3 DNA: TGCAGCGTTGGCTCGGGGGAGAGGTACGAGCAGTACTTC.

This clone was recorded once. V is TRBV2 and J is TRBJ1-2; D is unresolved. With 9 bases removed from V and 1 base from J, the gap between germline ends came to 9 bases. CDR1 and CDR2 from the germline V gene are SNHLY and FYNNEI. CDR3 length: 12 amino acids. The CDR3 loop is CASKADNYGYTF. The DNA for the CDR3 is TGTGCCAGTAAAGCGGATAACTATGGCTACACCTTC.

The gene calls are TRBV2 and TRBJ2-6, with TRBD1 matching 9 bases. The V gene end was trimmed by 8 bases and the J gene end by 0 bases; junction bases not matched to a gene: 11. This CDR3 contains 18 residues. CDR1 is SNHLY and CDR2 is FYNNEI in the germline V gene. CDR3 bases: TGTGCCAGCCATTACGGGACAGGGCTGATCTCTGGGGCCAACGTCCTGACTTTC. This gives the protein CASHYGTGLISGANVLTF.

This clone was detected only a few times. J is TRBJ1-1 and V is TRBV29-1; D may be TRBD1 (6 bases). This CDR3 is built from 14 residues. V was pared by 3 bases and J by 1 base, with 12 bases between. Germline CDR1 is SQVTM and CDR2 is ANQGSEA. The CDR3 loop reads CSVEVQGTNTEAFF. CDR3 DNA: TGCAGCGTTGAGGTACAGGGAACGAACACTGAAGCTTTCTTT.

The genes are TRBV5-4 and TRBJ2-7, with 11 bases fitting TRBD1. J gave up 7 bases and V 1 base, and 13 bases lay outside the gene matches. There are 17 residues in the CDR3. Germline V gives CDR1 SGHNT, CDR2 YYREEE (reference sequence). The CDR3 spells CASSLRLWDRGTGEQYF. The CDR3 nucleotides are TGTGCCAGCAGCTTGAGGCTTTGGGACAGGGGGACGGGTGAGCAGTACTTC.

The CDR3: CASSYRGGDQPQHF. The DNA for the CDR3 is TGTGCCAGCAGCTATCGCGGGGGCGATCAGCCCCAGCATTTT. This chain links TRBV7-2 with TRBJ1-5; D possibly corresponds to TRBD1 (6 bases). Germline-derived CDR1 and CDR2 are SGHTA and FQGNSA. The V end was cut by 4 bases, the J end by 5 bases, with 12 bases between. The CDR3 is 14 residues long.